This T cell receptor beta chain was sequenced for a study of blood T cell repertoires in COVID-19. Germline V gene sequence: CDR1 ENHRY, CDR2 SYGVKD. Trimming left V 10 bases short and J 1 base short, with 16 bases between. The CDR3 has 14 residues. Assay: immunoSEQ multiplex PCR; the TCRdb copy retains only in-frame clones and omits some. The sample holds roughly 250,000 clones; about nine tenths are singletons and the top ten take around 6%. Material: PBMCs or T cells enriched from blood (not recorded which). The clonotype originates from a woman aged 30 to 39 with acute COVID-19. The chain couples TRBV10-3 to TRBJ1-1; a possible D gene is TRBD1 (5 bases). The CDR3 DNA reads TGTGCCACACTTCAGGGCGACGCGAACACTGAAGCTTTCTTT. Its protein product is CATLQGDANTEAFF.